This T cell receptor (beta chain) was documented in a study of shared clonotypes between healthy human individuals. About the research overall: Three plates were used per donor for CD4 naive, three for CD4 memory, two for CD8 naive and one for CD8 memory. The study's findings and limits: When compared with the clonotypes that were shared by all four sorted-subset donors, the non-shared clonotypes turned out to have lower generation probabilities. Rarefaction revealed incomplete sorted-subset sequencing despite large depth.

Running of the assay took place at deep level. The table came from immunoSEQ multiplex PCR; TCRdb's copy has only in-frame clones and leaves some out. This repertoire shows 2 million to 2.5 million clones, 90% to 96% found once; its top ten account for around 0.13%. Per the germline V gene, CDR1 is SGHDT and CDR2 is YYEEEE. After removal of 4 bases from V and 4 bases from J, the junction contained 5 bases not matched to a gene. The CDR3 consists of 15 residues. Note on this clone: Its antigen is as yet unknown.

This TCR derives from a man between 18 and 29 years old in good health. The sequenced sample consisted of naive CD4+ T cells sorted from blood. Subset in this sample: CD45RA+ positively selected. This chain connects TRBV5-6 to TRBJ2-2; 9 positions match TRBD1. CDR3 loop: CASSGRDRVTGELFF. In DNA, the CDR3 is TGTGCCAGCAGCGGACGGGACAGGGTCACCGGGGAGCTGTTTTTT.